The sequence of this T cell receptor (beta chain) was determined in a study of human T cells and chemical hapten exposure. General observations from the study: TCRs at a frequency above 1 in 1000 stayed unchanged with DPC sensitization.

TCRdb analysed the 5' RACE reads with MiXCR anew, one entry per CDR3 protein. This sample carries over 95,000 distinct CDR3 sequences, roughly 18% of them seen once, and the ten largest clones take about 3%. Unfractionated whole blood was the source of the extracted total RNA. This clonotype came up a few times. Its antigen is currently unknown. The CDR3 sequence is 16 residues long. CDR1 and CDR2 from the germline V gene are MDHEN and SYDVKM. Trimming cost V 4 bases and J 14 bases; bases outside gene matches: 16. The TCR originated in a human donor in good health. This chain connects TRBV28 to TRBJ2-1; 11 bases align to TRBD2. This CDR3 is CASSSTTHRTSGSEFF. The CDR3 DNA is TGTGCCAGCAGTTCCACTACCCACCGAACTAGCGGGAGTGAGTTCTTC.